The entry that follows covers one T cell receptor beta chain sequence. TCRdb's copy holds only in-frame clones and misses some; the assay was immunoSEQ multiplex PCR. The sample gives around 33,000 clones, approximately 80% of which show up once; 3.5% is in the top ten. This specimen comes from a study of PD-L1 blockade in urothelial cancer. Study-wide background: Patients took up atezolizumab in the mid-2010s at 1,200 mg intravenously every 3 weeks. About 90% of the roughly 29 patients were men with bladder-origin urothelial cancer.

Germline V gene lookup returns CDR1 GTSNPN and CDR2 SVGIG (reference sequence). CDR3 length equals 13 residues. V gave up 0 bases and J gave up 8 bases, with 10 bases separating them. J is TRBJ1-4 and V is TRBV30; no clear D gene. Sample: PBMCs, taken around atezolizumab (anti-PD-L1) treatment. This receptor was identified in a man between 70 and 80 years old with urothelial cancer. CDR3 protein: CAWSVREGEKLFF. CDR3 DNA: TGTGCCTGGAGTGTACGTGAGGGAGAAAAACTGTTTTTT.